This entry lists 5 T cell receptor beta chains sequenced from one sample in a study of vaccination and CD4 T cells after COVID-19. No antigen has been identified for these receptors. Treatment here: approximately nine-day PBMC culture with coronavirus spike peptide pools or control peptides (ViraFEST assay). Sequenced with the Oncomine TCR Beta short-read assay was DNA taken from cultured CD4+ T cells. TCRdb itself ran the PCR reads through MiXCR, one entry per CDR3 protein. This repertoire shows roughly 11,000 distinct CDR3 sequences, approximately 60% found once; its top ten account for 11% to 15%. Sequenced sample: CD4+ T cells from blood, cultured in vitro. The receptors stem from a human donor who had recovered from COVID-19.

This clonotype was counted only a few times. The chain uses TRBV6-1 and TRBJ1-5; D perhaps matches TRBD1 (5 bases). CDR1 is MNHNS, CDR2 SASEGT, per germline. V was shortened by 6 bases and J by 3 bases, with 21 bases between the two germline ends. The CDR3 has 17 amino acids. Here the CDR3 DNA reads TGTGCCAGCAGGCACCACCCAATTCGACAGCCCAATCAGCCCCAGCATTTT. Protein: CASRHHPIRQPNQPQHF.

This clonotype was picked up one time. V usage is TRBV7-4 and J usage is TRBJ1-1; D not resolved. The germline V gene has CDR1 SGHVT and CDR2 SQSDAQ. The CDR3 length is 13 residues. V lost 5 bases and J 5 bases, leaving 12 bases between the germline ends. CDR3 loop: CASSVGGGTEAFF. The CDR3 coding sequence is TGTGCCAGCAGCGTGGGAGGAGGTACTGAAGCTTTCTTT.

The rearrangement links TRBV20-1 to TRBJ2-7, with a tentative D call TRBD2 (6 bases). Germline CDR1 DFQATT, CDR2 SNEGSKA (reference sequence). V was trimmed by 6 bases and J by 2 bases, leaving 14 bases between them. The CDR3 totals 13 residues. The CDR3 loop is CSALGLQAYEQYF. CDR3 nucleotide sequence: TGCAGTGCCTTGGGACTGCAAGCCTACGAGCAGTACTTC.

This chain uses TRBV30 with TRBJ2-3; 12 positions agree with TRBD2. The germline gives CDR1 GTSNPN, CDR2 SVGIG (reference sequence). The CDR3 runs 13 residues. V lost 8 bases and J lost 4; bases outside the gene matches: 4. Written as DNA, the CDR3 is TGTGCCGAGACTAGCGGGGGCTCAGATACGCAGTATTTT. Its translation: CAETSGGSDTQYF.

This sequence joins TRBV20-1 and TRBJ2-5; D gene unclear. Trimming cost V 6 bases and J 1 base, with 6 bases left between them. Germline CDR1 is DFQATT and CDR2 is SNEGSKA (reference sequence). The CDR3 is 11 amino acids. Here the CDR3 reads CSAELQETQYF. The DNA for the CDR3 is TGCAGTGCGGAGCTCCAAGAGACCCAGTACTTC.